This TCR beta chain was found in a study of T cell responses to AZD1222 COVID-19 vaccine. Study findings and constraints: Rises in breadth and depth of Spike-specific TCRs came after two AZD1222 doses.

Trimming took 3 bases from V and 1 from J, leaving 10 bases between them. CDR3 length: 15 residues. From germline, CDR1 is KGHDR and CDR2 SFDVKD. Remarks on this clone: The target antigen is unknown.

Measured with immunoSEQ multiplex PCR; TCRdb has only the in-frame clones, and not every one. The data show 170,000 or so clones, about 90% seen once. The sample in question was peripheral blood, obtained on day 0 of AZD1222 vaccination. This TCR was recovered from an adult in good health. The chain joins TRBV24-1 to TRBJ2-3; no reliable D call. This CDR3 is CATSDPLGGTDTQYF. The DNA of the CDR3 is TGTGCCACCAGTGATCCCCTAGGAGGCACAGATACGCAGTATTTT.